Detailed here is one T cell receptor (beta chain). Its target is unknown. Germline V gives CDR1 SGHTA, CDR2 FQGNSA. V gave up 5 bases and J gave up 4 bases, with 18 bases separating them. The CDR3 has 16 amino acids. Sequencing was performed with immunoSEQ multiplex PCR; in TCRdb, only in-frame clones are kept and a portion is missing. The sample yields about 120,000 clones, 90% to 95% seen once. The data belong to a study of graft-versus-host responses after intestinal transplantation. The overall study: Recipients had transplants, and these were multivisceral, liver-intestinal, or isolated intestinal. Induction using anti-thymocyte globulin, followed by tacrolimus and steroids for two to three years, was given to all recipients. Broader study findings: Recipient marrow held GvH clones, some first seen in ileum or blood.

The sequence was collected from a human donor who received an intestinal transplant. Source: unstimulated CD4+ T cells sorted from spleen or lymph node cells, taken before intestinal transplant. The V call is TRBV7-2, the J call TRBJ2-1; D might be TRBD2 (6 bases). CDR3 sequence: CASSPWSSEIYNEQFF. The CDR3 DNA follows: TGTGCCAGCAGCCCATGGTCTAGCGAAATATACAATGAGCAGTTCTTC.